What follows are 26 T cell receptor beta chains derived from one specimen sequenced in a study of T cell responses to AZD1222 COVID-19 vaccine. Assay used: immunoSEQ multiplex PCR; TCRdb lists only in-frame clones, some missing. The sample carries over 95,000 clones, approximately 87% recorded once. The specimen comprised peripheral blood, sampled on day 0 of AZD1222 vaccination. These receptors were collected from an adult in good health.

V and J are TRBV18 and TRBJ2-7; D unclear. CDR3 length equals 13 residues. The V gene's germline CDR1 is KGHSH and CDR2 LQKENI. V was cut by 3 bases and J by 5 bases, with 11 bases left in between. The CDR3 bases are TGTGCCAGCTCACCCCTGCGTGAAAACGAGCAGTACTTC. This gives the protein CASSPLRENEQYF.

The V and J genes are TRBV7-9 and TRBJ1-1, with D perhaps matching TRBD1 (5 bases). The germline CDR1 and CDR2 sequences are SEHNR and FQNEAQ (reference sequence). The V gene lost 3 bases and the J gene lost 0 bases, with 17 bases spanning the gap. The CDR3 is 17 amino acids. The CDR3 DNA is TGTGCCAGCAGCTTTTCCCCCGGGGGGAACATGAACACTGAAGCTTTCTTT. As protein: CASSFSPGGNMNTEAFF.

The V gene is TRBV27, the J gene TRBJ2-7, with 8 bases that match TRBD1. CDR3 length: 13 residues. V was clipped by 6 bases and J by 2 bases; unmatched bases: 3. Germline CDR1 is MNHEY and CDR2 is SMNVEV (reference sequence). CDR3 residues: CASSRTGPYEQYF. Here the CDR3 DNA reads TGTGCCAGCAGCAGGACAGGGCCCTACGAGCAGTACTTC.

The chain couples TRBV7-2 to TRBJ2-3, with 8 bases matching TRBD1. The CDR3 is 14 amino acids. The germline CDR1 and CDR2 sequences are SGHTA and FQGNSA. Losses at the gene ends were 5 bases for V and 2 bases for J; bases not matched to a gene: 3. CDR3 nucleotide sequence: TGTGCCAGCAGCGGGACAGGATTCACAGATACGCAGTATTTT. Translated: CASSGTGFTDTQYF.

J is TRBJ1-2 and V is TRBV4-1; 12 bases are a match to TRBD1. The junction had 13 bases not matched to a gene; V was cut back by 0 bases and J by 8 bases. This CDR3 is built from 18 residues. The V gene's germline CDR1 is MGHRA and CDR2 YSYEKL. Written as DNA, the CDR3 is TGCGCCAGCAGCCAAGATGTATCCGGGACAGGGGGCGCGATGGGCTACACCTTC. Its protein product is CASSQDVSGTGGAMGYTF.

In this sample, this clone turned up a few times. CDR3 nucleotide sequence: TGTGCCAGCAGCTTGCAGGGGCTGAACACTGAAGCTTTCTTT. It codes for CASSLQGLNTEAFF. V is TRBV7-9 and J is TRBJ1-1; TRBD1 is a possible D gene (6 bases). The germline CDR1 and CDR2 sequences are SEHNR and FQNEAQ (reference sequence). CDR3 length: 14 amino acids. V was pared by 3 bases and J by 0 bases, with 8 bases between.

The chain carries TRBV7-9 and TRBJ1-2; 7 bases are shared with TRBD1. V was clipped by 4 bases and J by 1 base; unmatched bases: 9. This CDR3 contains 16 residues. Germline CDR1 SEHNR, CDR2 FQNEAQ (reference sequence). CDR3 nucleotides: TGTGCCAGCAGCTCGAAGACAGGGAGAAGTAACTATGGCTACACCTTC. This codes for CASSSKTGRSNYGYTF. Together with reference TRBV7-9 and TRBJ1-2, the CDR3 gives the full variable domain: DTGVSQNPRHKITKRGQNVTFRCDPISEHNRLYWYRQTLGQGPEFLTYFQNEAQLEKSRLLSDRFSAERPKGSFSTLEIQRTEQGDSAMYLCASSSKTGRSNYGYTFGSGTRLTVV.

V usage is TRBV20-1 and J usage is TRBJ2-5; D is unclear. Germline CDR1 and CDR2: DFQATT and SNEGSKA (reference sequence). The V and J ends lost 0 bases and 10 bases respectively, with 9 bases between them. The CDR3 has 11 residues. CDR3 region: CSARDSLRQYF. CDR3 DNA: TGCAGTGCTAGAGATTCCTTACGCCAGTACTTC.

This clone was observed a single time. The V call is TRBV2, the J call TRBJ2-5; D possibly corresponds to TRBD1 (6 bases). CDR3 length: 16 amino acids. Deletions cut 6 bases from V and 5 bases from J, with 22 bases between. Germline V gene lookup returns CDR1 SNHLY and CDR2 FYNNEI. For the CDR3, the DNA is TGTGCCAGCAGCAAAACCCTTGGGGGCTCGGCGGAGACCCAGTACTTC. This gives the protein CASSKTLGGSAETQYF.

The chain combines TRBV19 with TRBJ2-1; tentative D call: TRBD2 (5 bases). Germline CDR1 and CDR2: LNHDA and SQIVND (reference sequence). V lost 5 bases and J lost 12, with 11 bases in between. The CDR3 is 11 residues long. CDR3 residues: CASSGREGQFF. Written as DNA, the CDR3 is TGTGCCAGTAGTGGCCGGGAAGGGCAGTTCTTC.

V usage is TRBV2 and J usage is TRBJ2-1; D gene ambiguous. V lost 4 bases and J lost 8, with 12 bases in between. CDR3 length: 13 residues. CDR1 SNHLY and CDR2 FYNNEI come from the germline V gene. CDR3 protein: CASSGPPVDEQFF. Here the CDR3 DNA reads TGTGCCAGCAGTGGACCCCCGGTGGATGAGCAGTTCTTC.

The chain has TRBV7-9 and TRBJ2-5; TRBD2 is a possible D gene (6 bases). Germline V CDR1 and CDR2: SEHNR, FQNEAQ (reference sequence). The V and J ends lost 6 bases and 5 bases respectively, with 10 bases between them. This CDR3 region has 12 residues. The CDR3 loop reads CASRIGGETQYF. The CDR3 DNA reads TGTGCCAGCAGGATAGGAGGGGAGACCCAGTACTTC.

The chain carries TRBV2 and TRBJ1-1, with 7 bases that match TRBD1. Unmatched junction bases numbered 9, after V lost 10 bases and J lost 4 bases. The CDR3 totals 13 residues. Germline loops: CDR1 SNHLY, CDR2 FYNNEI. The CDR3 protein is CAKDTGVGTEAFF. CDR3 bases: TGTGCCAAAGATACAGGGGTCGGCACTGAAGCTTTCTTT.

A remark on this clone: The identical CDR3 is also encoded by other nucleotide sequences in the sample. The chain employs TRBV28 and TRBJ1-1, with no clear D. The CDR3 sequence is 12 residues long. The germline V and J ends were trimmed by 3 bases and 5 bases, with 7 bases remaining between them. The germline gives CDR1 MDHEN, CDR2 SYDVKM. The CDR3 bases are TGTGCCAGCAGTTTGAGGGAGACTGAAGCTTTCTTT. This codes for CASSLRETEAFF.

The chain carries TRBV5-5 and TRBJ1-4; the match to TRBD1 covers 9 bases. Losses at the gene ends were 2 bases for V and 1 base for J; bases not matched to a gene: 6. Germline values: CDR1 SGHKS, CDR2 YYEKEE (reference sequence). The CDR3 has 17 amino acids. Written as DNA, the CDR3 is TGTGCCAGCAGCTTCGGGACAGGGTATCGAACTAATGAAAAACTGTTTTTT. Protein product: CASSFGTGYRTNEKLFF.

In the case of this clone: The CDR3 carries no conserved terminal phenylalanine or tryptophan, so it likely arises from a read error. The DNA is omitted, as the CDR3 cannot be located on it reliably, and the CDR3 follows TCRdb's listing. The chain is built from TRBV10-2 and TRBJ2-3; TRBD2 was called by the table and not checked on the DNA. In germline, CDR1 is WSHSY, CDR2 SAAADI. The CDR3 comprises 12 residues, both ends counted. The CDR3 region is CASSETLRDYER.

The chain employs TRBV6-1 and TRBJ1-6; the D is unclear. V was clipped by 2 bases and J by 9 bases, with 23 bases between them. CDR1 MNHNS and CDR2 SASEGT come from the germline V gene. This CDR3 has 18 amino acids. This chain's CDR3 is CASSEFGWGISFGSPLHF. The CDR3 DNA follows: TGTGCCAGCAGTGAATTTGGGTGGGGAATCTCATTTGGTTCACCCCTCCACTTT.

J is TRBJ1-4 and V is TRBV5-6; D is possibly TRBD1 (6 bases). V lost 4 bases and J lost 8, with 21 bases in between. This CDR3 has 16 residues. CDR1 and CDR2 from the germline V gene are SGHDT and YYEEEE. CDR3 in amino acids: CASSPVSGATGEKLFF. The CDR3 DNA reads TGTGCCAGCAGCCCTGTTAGTGGGGCCACAGGGGAAAAACTGTTTTTT.

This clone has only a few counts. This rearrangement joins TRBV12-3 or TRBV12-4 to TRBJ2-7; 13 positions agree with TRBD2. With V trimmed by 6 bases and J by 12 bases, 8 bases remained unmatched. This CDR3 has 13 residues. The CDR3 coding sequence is TGTGCCAGCAGCACTAGCGGGAGGGCGGACTGGTACTTC. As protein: CASSTSGRADWYF.

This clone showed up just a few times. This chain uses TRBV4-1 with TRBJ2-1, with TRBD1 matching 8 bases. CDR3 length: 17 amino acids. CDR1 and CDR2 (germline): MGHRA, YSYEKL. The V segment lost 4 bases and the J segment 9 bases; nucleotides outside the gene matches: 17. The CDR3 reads CASSLEIVLRGQGEQFF. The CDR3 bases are TGCGCCAGCAGCCTTGAAATAGTACTCAGGGGGCAGGGTGAGCAGTTCTTC.

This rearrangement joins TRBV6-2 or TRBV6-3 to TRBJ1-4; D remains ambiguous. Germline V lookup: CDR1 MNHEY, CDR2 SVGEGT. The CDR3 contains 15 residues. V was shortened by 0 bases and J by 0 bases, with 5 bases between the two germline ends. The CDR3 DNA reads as TGTGCCAGCAGTTACTCCGGACCAACTAATGAAAAACTGTTTTTT. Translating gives CASSYSGPTNEKLFF.

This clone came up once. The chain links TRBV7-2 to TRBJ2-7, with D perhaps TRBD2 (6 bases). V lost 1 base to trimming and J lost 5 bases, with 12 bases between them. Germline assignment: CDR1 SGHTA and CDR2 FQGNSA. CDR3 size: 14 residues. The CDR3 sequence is CASSLVGGNHEQYF. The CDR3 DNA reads TGTGCCAGCAGCTTAGTTGGCGGGAACCACGAGCAGTACTTC.

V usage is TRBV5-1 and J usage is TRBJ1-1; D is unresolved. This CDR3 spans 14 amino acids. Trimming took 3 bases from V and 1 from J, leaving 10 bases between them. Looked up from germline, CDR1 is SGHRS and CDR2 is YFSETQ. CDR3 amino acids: CASSSLQRNTEAFF. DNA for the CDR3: TGCGCCAGCAGCTCACTACAGAGGAACACTGAAGCTTTCTTT.

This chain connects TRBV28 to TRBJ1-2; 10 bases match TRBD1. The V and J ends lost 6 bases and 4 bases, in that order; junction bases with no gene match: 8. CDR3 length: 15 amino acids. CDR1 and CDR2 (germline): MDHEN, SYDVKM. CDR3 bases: TGTGCCAGCAGACAGACAGGGGGCAATCTCTATGGCTACACCTTC. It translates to CASRQTGGNLYGYTF.

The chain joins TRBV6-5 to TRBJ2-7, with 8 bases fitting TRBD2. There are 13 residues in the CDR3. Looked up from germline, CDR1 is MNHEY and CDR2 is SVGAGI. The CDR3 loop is CVTRREGLHEQYF. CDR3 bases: TGTGTGACACGACGGGAGGGCCTCCACGAGCAGTACTTC.

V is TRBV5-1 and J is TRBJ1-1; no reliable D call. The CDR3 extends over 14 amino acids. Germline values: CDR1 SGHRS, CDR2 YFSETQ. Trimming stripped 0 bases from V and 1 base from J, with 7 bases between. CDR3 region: CASSLAAQNTEAFF. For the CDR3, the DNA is TGCGCCAGCAGCTTGGCCGCACAGAACACTGAAGCTTTCTTT.